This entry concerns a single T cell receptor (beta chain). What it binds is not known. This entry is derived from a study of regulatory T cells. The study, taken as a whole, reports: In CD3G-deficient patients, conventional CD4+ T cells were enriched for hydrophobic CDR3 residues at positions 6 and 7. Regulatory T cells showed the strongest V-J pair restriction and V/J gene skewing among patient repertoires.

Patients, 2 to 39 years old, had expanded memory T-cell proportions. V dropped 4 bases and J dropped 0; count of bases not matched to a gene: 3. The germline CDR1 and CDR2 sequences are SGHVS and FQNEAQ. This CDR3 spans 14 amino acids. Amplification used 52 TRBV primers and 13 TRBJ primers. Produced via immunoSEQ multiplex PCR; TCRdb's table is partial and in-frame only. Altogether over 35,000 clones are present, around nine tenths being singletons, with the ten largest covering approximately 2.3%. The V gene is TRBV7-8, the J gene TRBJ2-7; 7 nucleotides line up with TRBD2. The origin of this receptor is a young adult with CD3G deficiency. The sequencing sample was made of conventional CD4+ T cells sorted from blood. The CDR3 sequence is CASSSSGSSYEQYF. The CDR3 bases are TGTGCCAGCAGCTCTAGCGGCAGCTCCTACGAGCAGTACTTC.